This T cell receptor (beta chain) was identified in a study of cytomegalovirus exposure and HLA in healthy donors. Of note for this clone: Its antigen remains unidentified.

Healthy bone marrow donors made up the donors. It was with 60 Vbeta and 13 Jbeta primers that the PCR ran. Data came from immunoSEQ multiplex PCR; TCRdb stores just in-frame clones and leaves some out. The sample has around 140,000 clones; roughly 80% are singletons. The CDR3 is 15 amino acids. Trimming took off 7 bases at V and 3 bases at J, with 16 bases between the two ends. CDR1 MNHEY and CDR2 SVGAGI come from the germline V gene. Broader study findings: Sequencing likely generated an artifact that appeared as a cluster of highly shared sequence variants.

The V call is TRBV6-5, the J call TRBJ2-1; D might be TRBD2 (6 bases). The material sequenced was PBMCs. The receptor's source is a woman under 40 in good health and CMV-seronegative. The CDR3 DNA sequence: TGTGCCAGCACACCGGCGCAGGGACTCTACAATGAGCAGTTCTTC. Its translation is CASTPAQGLYNEQFF.